A single sample is the source of the 30 T cell receptor beta chains below, sequenced in a study of shared clonotypes between healthy human individuals. Naive CD8 isolation took CD45RO-negative cells positively selected for CCR7 and excluded terminally differentiated effector memory CD45RA+ cells. The data were produced by immunoSEQ multiplex PCR, yet TCRdb's version contains in-frame clones alone and is incomplete. The profile shows about 2 million clones, roughly 95% of them singletons. Input material: naive CD8+ T cells sorted from blood. The receptors were gathered from a man younger than 35 in good health.

On this clone itself: This specimen includes other DNA sequences encoding the same CDR3. The chain carries TRBV4-1 and TRBJ2-7, with D unresolved. V was trimmed by 3 bases and J by 1 base, leaving 7 bases between them. The germline V gene has CDR1 MGHRA and CDR2 YSYEKL. This CDR3 has 13 amino acids. CDR3 DNA sequence: TGCGCCAGCAGCCAGATCGATTCCTACGAGCAGTACTTC. As protein: CASSQIDSYEQYF.

The chain recombines TRBV5-1 with TRBJ2-1; 9 bases map to TRBD1. In germline, CDR1 is SGHRS, CDR2 YFSETQ. Trimming cost V 0 bases and J 7 bases; bases outside gene matches: 8. The CDR3 contains 16 residues. This CDR3 reads CASSLDFGTGTNEQFF. The CDR3 region has the DNA TGCGCCAGCAGCTTGGATTTCGGGACAGGGACAAATGAGCAGTTCTTC.

The chain uses TRBV13 and TRBJ2-7, with D maybe TRBD1 (5 bases). V dropped 3 bases and J dropped 1 base, with 7 bases sitting between them. The CDR3 is 13 amino acids. Germline-derived CDR1 and CDR2 are PRHDT and FYEKMQ (reference sequence). This CDR3 reads CASSLTESYEQYF. The DNA of the CDR3 is TGTGCCAGCAGCTTGACAGAGTCCTACGAGCAGTACTTC.

This clone was recorded once. The J gene is TRBJ2-7, the V gene TRBV5-5; D gene unclear. Trimming stripped 0 bases from V and 0 bases from J, with 10 bases between. The germline gives CDR1 SGHKS, CDR2 YYEKEE (reference sequence). CDR3 size: 15 residues. This CDR3 reads CASSLGVGSSYEQYF. In nucleotides, the CDR3 is TGTGCCAGCAGCTTGGGGGTCGGCAGCTCCTACGAGCAGTACTTC.

This sequence joins TRBV7-8 and TRBJ1-4, with TRBD1 matching 12 bases. V was clipped by 5 bases and J by 7 bases; unmatched bases: 2. The CDR3 covers 14 residues. Germline V gene lookup returns CDR1 SGHVS and CDR2 FQNEAQ. CDR3 DNA: TGTGCCAGCAGCGGGACAGGGGGCAGTGAAAAACTGTTTTTT. Translated, it gives CASSGTGGSEKLFF.

The chain uses TRBV21-1 and TRBJ1-5; the table names TRBD1, a call not compared with the DNA. TRBV21-1 is marked as a pseudogene. The length of the CDR3 is 15 residues. The CDR3 sequence: CASSLLGQENQPQHF. DNA of the CDR3: TGTGCCAGCAGCCTGCTGGGACAGGAGAATCAGCCCCAGCATTTT.

The count of this clone is one. The V call is TRBV27, the J call TRBJ2-1, with D perhaps being TRBD1 or TRBD2 (5 bases each). The V gene's germline CDR1 is MNHEY and CDR2 SMNVEV (reference sequence). CDR3 size: 15 residues. The V end lost 7 bases, the J end lost 9 bases, and 22 bases lay between the germline ends. The CDR3 sequence is CASTRQYGAEVEQFF. The DNA of the CDR3 is TGTGCCAGCACCCGACAGTATGGCGCGGAGGTTGAGCAGTTCTTC.

The V call is TRBV6-5, the J call TRBJ2-5; D gene uncertain. Germline-derived CDR1 and CDR2 are MNHEY and SVGAGI. The CDR3 contains 16 residues. Trimming left V 0 bases short and J 4 bases short, with 15 bases between. CDR3 loop: CASSYSNDSPGETQYF. The DNA for the CDR3 is TGTGCCAGCAGTTACTCGAATGACTCCCCTGGAGAGACCCAGTACTTC.

Details on this clone: Other DNA sequences in this sample translate to the same CDR3. The chain uses TRBV6-6 and TRBJ2-7, with D possibly being TRBD1 (5 bases). Trimming took off 2 bases at V and 1 base at J, with 6 bases between the two ends. The CDR3 spans 13 residues. CDR1 is MNHNY, CDR2 SVGAGI, per germline (reference sequence). CDR3 in amino acids: CASSYAGSYEQYF. In DNA, the CDR3 is TGTGCCAGCAGTTACGCAGGGTCCTACGAGCAGTACTTC.

V usage is TRBV4-1 and J usage is TRBJ2-7, with 15 bases matching TRBD2. Germline V gene sequence: CDR1 MGHRA, CDR2 YSYEKL. J lost 7 bases, V lost 4 bases, and 11 bases had no gene match. The CDR3 loop spans 17 amino acids. The CDR3 loop is CASSLSIPGLAGGEQYF. In DNA, the CDR3 is TGCGCCAGCAGCCTCTCAATACCGGGACTAGCGGGAGGAGAGCAGTACTTC.

The rearrangement links TRBV7-9 to TRBJ1-1; 9 bases match TRBD1. V lost 7 bases and J lost 5; bases outside the gene matches: 8. This CDR3 has 14 residues. Germline V gene lookup returns CDR1 SEHNR and CDR2 FQNEAQ (reference sequence). CDR3 DNA: TGTGCCAGCAATCCGACAGGGGGAGGAACTGAAGCTTTCTTT. It codes for CASNPTGGGTEAFF.

The chain joins TRBV5-1 to TRBJ2-3; 7 bases match TRBD1. The CDR3 runs 15 residues. Germline V gene sequence: CDR1 SGHRS, CDR2 YFSETQ. The V segment lost 0 bases and the J segment 5 bases; nucleotides outside the gene matches: 6. The DNA for the CDR3 is TGCGCCAGCAGCTTGGATGAGGGGGCAGTAGATACGCAGTATTTT. The encoded protein is CASSLDEGAVDTQYF.

Comments on this clone: Other DNA sequences in this sample translate to the same CDR3. The V call is TRBV27, the J call TRBJ2-7, with 8 bases fitting TRBD1. CDR1 is MNHEY and CDR2 is SMNVEV in the germline V gene (reference sequence). The V gene end was trimmed by 0 bases and the J gene end by 2 bases; junction bases not matched to a gene: 6. This CDR3 has 16 residues. The CDR3 sequence is CASSLSAGTGAYEQYF. CDR3 nucleotides: TGTGCCAGCAGTTTATCCGCCGGGACAGGCGCCTACGAGCAGTACTTC.

The chain recombines TRBV5-6 with TRBJ2-7; 14 bases are a match to TRBD2. J was trimmed by 7 bases and V by 2 bases; bases with no gene match: 11. The CDR3 has 17 amino acids. Germline values: CDR1 SGHDT, CDR2 YYEEEE. CDR3 coding DNA: TGTGCCAGCAGCTTTGGACTAGCGGGGGGACTTGGCGGGGAGCAGTACTTC. It encodes CASSFGLAGGLGGEQYF.

The chain is built from TRBV10-1 and TRBJ2-5; D is possibly TRBD2 (6 bases). Trimming left V 3 bases short and J 5 bases short, with 16 bases between. The CDR3 totals 15 residues. CDR1 and CDR2 from the germline V gene are WNHNN and SYGVQD (reference sequence). Written as DNA, the CDR3 is TGCGCCAGCAGTGATAGCGGCGAGGGCCGGGAGACCCAGTACTTC. Encoded protein: CASSDSGEGRETQYF.

The V and J genes are TRBV30 and TRBJ2-7; no reliable D call. Germline V gene sequence: CDR1 GTSNPN, CDR2 SVGIG (reference sequence). This CDR3 is 14 amino acids long. The ends were cut back, 0 bases at V and 3 bases at J, with 12 bases in the middle. The CDR3 coding sequence is TGTGCCTGGAGTGTCTGGGGAATGGGCTACGAGCAGTACTTC. Translating it yields CAWSVWGMGYEQYF.

Of note for this clone: This sample also contains other DNA sequences that code for the same CDR3. The chain joins TRBV20-1 to TRBJ2-1; no reliable D call. CDR1 and CDR2 from the germline V gene are DFQATT and SNEGSKA (reference sequence). V was trimmed by 1 base and J by 6 bases, leaving 4 bases between them. There are 11 residues in the CDR3. CDR3 coding DNA: TGCAGTGCTAGAGTTGTCAATGAGCAGTTCTTC. Amino acids: CSARVVNEQFF.

V usage is TRBV28 and J usage is TRBJ1-5; D call uncertain. This CDR3 is built from 14 residues. V shed 3 bases and J shed 6 bases, with 12 bases lying between them. Germline CDR1 and CDR2: MDHEN and SYDVKM. The CDR3 here is CASSFWAGSQPQHF. The CDR3 bases are TGTGCCAGCAGTTTTTGGGCCGGTAGTCAGCCCCAGCATTTT.

V is TRBV29-1 and J is TRBJ2-7, with D tentatively TRBD1 or TRBD2 (5 bases each). V was cut by 3 bases and J by 6 bases, with 9 bases left in between. The CDR3 contains 11 residues. Germline-derived CDR1 and CDR2 are SQVTM and ANQGSEA. CDR3 nucleotides: TGCAGCGTTGACTCTGGGACCGAGCAGTACTTC. It yields the protein CSVDSGTEQYF.

The rearrangement uses TRBV11-2 and TRBJ2-1, with D perhaps TRBD2 (5 bases). The length of the CDR3 is 13 residues. Germline values: CDR1 SGHAT, CDR2 FQNNGV. With 3 bases removed from V and 7 bases from J, the gap between germline ends came to 10 bases. CDR3 region: CASSLRAANEQFF. The CDR3 nucleotides read TGTGCCAGCAGCTTGCGGGCGGCGAATGAGCAGTTCTTC.

Details on this clone: The same CDR3 is also encoded by other DNA sequences in this sample. CDR3 in amino acids: CASSDGQSYEQYF. DNA for the CDR3: TGCGCCAGCAGTGACGGACAGTCCTACGAGCAGTACTTC. The V and J genes are TRBV10-1 and TRBJ2-7; tentatively, D is TRBD1 (6 bases). V was clipped by 3 bases and J by 1 base, with 7 bases between them. The V gene's germline CDR1 is WNHNN and CDR2 SYGVQD (reference sequence). This CDR3 comprises 13 residues.

As for this clone: The identical CDR3 is also encoded by other nucleotide sequences in the sample. This rearrangement joins TRBV27 to TRBJ1-1; D not resolved. There are 13 residues in the CDR3. The V end lost 2 bases, the J end lost 1 base, and 5 bases lay between the germline ends. Germline V gives CDR1 MNHEY, CDR2 SMNVEV (reference sequence). The CDR3 here is CASSLRWNTEAFF. CDR3 in DNA: TGTGCCAGCAGTTTACGGTGGAACACTGAAGCTTTCTTT.

The chain has TRBV11-2 and TRBJ2-7, with D possibly matching TRBD1 (5 bases). CDR1 is SGHAT, CDR2 FQNNGV, per germline. V lost 0 bases, J lost 0 bases, and 18 bases lay in between. The CDR3 length is 18 residues. DNA for the CDR3: TGTGCCAGCAGCTTAGATTCCCGAGCAGGGCGGAACTCCTACGAGCAGTACTTC. Translation gives CASSLDSRAGRNSYEQYF.

The rearrangement links TRBV7-9 to TRBJ1-5; TRBD1 is a possible D gene (5 bases). Trimming took off 3 bases at V and 3 bases at J, with 15 bases between the two ends. The CDR3 loop spans 16 amino acids. Germline loops: CDR1 SEHNR, CDR2 FQNEAQ (reference sequence). The CDR3 loop is CASSLGGNGDNQPQHF. DNA for the CDR3: TGTGCCAGCAGCTTGGGGGGGAATGGTGACAATCAGCCCCAGCATTTT.

V is TRBV30 and J is TRBJ1-4, with D uncertain. Germline CDR1 and CDR2: GTSNPN and SVGIG (reference sequence). The CDR3 runs 11 residues. The germline V and J ends were trimmed by 3 bases and 5 bases, with 4 bases remaining between them. The CDR3 DNA sequence: TGTGCCTGGAGATGGAATGAAAAACTGTTTTTT. Its protein is CAWRWNEKLFF.

The chain joins TRBV28 to TRBJ2-3; TRBD2 aligns across 8 bases. The CDR3 totals 18 residues. Per the germline V gene, CDR1 is MDHEN and CDR2 is SYDVKM. After removal of 2 bases from V and 10 bases from J, the junction contained 20 bases not matched to a gene. CDR3 in amino acids: CASSLIGGGSPDFLSQYF. Here the CDR3 DNA reads TGTGCCAGCAGTTTAATCGGCGGGGGGTCCCCAGATTTCCTATCGCAGTATTTT.

To note about this clone: The same CDR3 can be traced to other DNA sequences in this sample. The genes are TRBV9 and TRBJ2-7, with D perhaps assigned TRBD1 or TRBD2 (5 bases each). V dropped 0 bases and J dropped 1 base, with 5 bases sitting between them. The length of the CDR3 is 13 residues. The germline V gene has CDR1 SGDLS and CDR2 YYNGEE. CDR3 DNA: TGTGCCAGCAGCGTAGGGGGGTCCTACGAGCAGTACTTC. It codes for CASSVGGSYEQYF.

The rearrangement uses TRBV13 and TRBJ2-5; possibly TRBD1 or TRBD2 for D (5 bases each). Trimming took off 2 bases at V and 4 bases at J, with 11 bases between the two ends. Per germline, CDR1 PRHDT and CDR2 FYEKMQ (reference sequence). CDR3 length: 14 residues. The CDR3 region has the DNA TGTGCCAGCAGCTTATCTCCAGGGAGAGAGACCCAGTACTTC. This gives the protein CASSLSPGRETQYF.

V usage is TRBV7-9 and J usage is TRBJ1-3; 7 bases fit TRBD1. CDR1 is SEHNR, CDR2 FQNEAQ, per germline (reference sequence). The CDR3 has 17 amino acids. The junction had 9 bases not matched to a gene; V was cut back by 2 bases and J by 2 bases. The CDR3 reads CASSLLLGGLAGNTIYF. The CDR3 nucleotides are TGTGCCAGCAGCTTACTATTAGGGGGCTTGGCTGGAAACACCATATATTTT.

This rearrangement joins TRBV7-8 to TRBJ2-1; 7 bases map to TRBD1. Germline trimming cut 7 bases from V and 7 bases from J; bases unmatched to any gene: 7. Germline V CDR1 and CDR2: SGHVS, FQNEAQ. This CDR3 comprises 13 residues. The CDR3 coding sequence is TGTGCCAGCACTGTGGGACAGTGGAATGAGCAGTTCTTC. It encodes CASTVGQWNEQFF.